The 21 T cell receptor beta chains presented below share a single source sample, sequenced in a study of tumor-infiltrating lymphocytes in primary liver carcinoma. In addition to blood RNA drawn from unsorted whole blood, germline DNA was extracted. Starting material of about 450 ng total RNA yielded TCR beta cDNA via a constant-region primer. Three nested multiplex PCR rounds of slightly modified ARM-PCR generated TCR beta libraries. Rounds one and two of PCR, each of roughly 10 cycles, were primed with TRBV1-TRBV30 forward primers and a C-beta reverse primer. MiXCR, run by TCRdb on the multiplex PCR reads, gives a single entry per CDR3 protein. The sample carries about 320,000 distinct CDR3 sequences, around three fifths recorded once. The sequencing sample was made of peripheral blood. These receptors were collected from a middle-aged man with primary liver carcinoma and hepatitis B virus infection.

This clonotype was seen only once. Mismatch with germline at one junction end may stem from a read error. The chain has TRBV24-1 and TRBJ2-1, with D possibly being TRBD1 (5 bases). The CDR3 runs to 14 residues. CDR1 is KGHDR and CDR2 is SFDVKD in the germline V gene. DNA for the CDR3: TGTGCAACCAGTGCCGGGCAGGGTTGGAATGAGCAGTTCTTC. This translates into CATSAGQGWNEQFF.

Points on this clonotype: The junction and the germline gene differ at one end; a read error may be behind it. The DNA for the CDR3 is TGTGCCAGCAGTGAACAAACGGAGGAAAGACTGTTTTTT. It codes for CASSEQTEERLFF. The J gene is TRBJ1-4, the V gene TRBV6-1; no clear D. There are 13 residues in the CDR3. Germline assignment: CDR1 MNHNS and CDR2 SASEGT.

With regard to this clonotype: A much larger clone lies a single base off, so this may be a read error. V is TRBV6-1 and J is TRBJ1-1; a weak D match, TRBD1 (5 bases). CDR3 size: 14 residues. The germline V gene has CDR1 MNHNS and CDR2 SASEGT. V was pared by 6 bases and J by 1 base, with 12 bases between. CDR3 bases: TGTGCCAGCAGACACCAAGGGACGAACACTGAAGCTTTCTTT. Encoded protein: CASRHQGTNTEAFF.

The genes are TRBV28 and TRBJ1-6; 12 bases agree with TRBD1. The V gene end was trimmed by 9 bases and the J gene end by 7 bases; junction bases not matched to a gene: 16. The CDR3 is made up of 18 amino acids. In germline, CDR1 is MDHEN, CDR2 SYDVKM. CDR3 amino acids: CASQPGTGGRMENSPLHF. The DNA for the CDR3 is TGTGCCAGTCAACCCGGGACAGGGGGCAGGATGGAGAATTCACCCCTCCACTTT.

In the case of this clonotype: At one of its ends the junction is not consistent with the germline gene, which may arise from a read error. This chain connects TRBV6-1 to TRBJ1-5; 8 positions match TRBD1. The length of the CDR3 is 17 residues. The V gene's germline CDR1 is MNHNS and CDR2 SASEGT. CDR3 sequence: CASSHGQGMRRVQPQQF. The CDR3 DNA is TGTGCCAGCAGCCACGGACAGGGTATGAGGAGAGTTCAGCCCCAGCAATTT.

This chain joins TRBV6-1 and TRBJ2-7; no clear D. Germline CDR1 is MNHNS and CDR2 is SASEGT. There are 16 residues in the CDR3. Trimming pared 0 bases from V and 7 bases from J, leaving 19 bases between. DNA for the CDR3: TGTGCCAGCAGTGAAGCGCTTCGTGGAAACTTCGGAGAGCAGTACTTC. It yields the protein CASSEALRGNFGEQYF.

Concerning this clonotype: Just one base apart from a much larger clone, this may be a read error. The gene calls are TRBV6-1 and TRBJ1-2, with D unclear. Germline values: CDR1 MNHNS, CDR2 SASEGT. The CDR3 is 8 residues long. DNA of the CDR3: TGCGCGCTGGGGTGCTACACCTTC. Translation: CALGCYTF.

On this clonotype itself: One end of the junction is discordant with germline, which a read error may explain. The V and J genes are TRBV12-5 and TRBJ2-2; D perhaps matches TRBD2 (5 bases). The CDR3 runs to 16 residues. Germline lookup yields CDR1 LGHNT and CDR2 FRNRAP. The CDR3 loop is CASGFVLDGNTGELFF. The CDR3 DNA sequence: TGTGCTAGTGGTTTCGTGCTGGATGGCAACACCGGGGAACTGTTTTTT.

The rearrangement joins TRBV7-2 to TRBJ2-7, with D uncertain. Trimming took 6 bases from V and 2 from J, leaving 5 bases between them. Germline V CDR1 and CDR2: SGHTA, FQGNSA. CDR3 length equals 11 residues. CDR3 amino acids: CASRGPYEQYF. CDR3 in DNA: TGTGCCAGCAGGGGCCCCTACGAGCAGTACTTC.

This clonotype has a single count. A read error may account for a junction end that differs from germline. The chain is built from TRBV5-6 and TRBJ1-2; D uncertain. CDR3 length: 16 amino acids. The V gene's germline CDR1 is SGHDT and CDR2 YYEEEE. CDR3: CVSSLSSLSANYSYAF. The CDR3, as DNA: TGTGTCAGCAGCTTGAGTTCGCTCTCGGCTAACTATAGCTACGCCTTC.

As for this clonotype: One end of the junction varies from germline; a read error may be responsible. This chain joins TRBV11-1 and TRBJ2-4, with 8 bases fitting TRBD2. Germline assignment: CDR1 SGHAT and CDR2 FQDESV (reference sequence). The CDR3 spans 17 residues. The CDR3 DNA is TGTGCCGGCAGCTTTCCCGGGATTAGCGGGACCAAAAGCATTCAGTACTTC. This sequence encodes CAGSFPGISGTKSIQYF. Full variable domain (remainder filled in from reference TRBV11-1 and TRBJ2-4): EAEVAQSPRYKITEKSQAVAFWCDPISGHATLYWYRQILGQGPELLVQFQDESVVDDSQLPKDRFSAERLKGVDSTLKIQPAELGDSAMYLCAGSFPGISGTKSIQYFGAGTRLSVL.

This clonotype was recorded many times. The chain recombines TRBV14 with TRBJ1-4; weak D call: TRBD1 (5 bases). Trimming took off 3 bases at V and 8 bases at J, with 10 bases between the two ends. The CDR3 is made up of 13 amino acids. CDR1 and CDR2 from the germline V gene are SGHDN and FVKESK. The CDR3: CASSHHRGEKLFF. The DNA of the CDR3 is TGTGCCAGCAGCCATCATAGGGGAGAAAAACTGTTTTTT.

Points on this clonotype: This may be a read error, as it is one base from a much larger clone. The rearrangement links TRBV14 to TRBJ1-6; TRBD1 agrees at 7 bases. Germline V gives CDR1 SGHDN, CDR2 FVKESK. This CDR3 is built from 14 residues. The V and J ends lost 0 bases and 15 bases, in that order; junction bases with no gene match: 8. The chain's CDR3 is CASSQERGGGDLHF. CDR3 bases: TGTGCCAGCAGCCAAGAAAGAGGAGGGGGCGACCTCCACTTT.

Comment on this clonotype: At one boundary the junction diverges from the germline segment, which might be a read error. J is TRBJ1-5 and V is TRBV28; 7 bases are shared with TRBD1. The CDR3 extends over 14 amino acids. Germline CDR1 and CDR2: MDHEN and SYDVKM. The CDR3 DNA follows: TGTGCCTTCGCTCCAGGGGGACGCAATCAGCCTCAGCATTTT. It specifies CAFAPGGRNQPQHF. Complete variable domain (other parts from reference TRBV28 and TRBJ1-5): DVKVTQSSRYLVKRTGEKVFLECVQDMDHENMFWYRQDPGLGLRLIYFSYDVKMKEKGDIPEGYSVSREKKERFSLILESASTNQTSMYLCAFAPGGRNQPQHFGDGTRLSIL.

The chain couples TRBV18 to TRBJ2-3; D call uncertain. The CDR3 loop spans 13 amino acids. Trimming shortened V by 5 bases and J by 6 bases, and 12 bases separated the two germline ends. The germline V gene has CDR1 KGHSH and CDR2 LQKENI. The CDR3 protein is CASSIRNSDTQYF. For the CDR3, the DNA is TGTGCCAGCTCAATACGTAACTCGGATACGCAGTATTTT.

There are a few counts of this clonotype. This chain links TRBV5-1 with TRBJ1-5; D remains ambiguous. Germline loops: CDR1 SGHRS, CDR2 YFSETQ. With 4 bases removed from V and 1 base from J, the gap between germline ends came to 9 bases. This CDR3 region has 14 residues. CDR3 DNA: TGCGCCAGCAGCAATGGAGGAAGCAATCAGCCCCAGCATTTT. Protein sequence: CASSNGGSNQPQHF.

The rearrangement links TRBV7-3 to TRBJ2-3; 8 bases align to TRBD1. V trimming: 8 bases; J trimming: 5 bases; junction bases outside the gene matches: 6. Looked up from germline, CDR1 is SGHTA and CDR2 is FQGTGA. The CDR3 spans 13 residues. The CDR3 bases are TGTGCCAGCCAACAGGGGGGAGAAGATACGCAGTATTTT. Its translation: CASQQGGEDTQYF.

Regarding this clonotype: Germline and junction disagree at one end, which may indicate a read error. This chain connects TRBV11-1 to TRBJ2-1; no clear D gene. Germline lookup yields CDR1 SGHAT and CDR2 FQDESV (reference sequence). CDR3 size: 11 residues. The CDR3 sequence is CASHKGHEQSF. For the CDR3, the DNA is TGTGCCAGCCACAAAGGGCATGAGCAGTCCTTC.

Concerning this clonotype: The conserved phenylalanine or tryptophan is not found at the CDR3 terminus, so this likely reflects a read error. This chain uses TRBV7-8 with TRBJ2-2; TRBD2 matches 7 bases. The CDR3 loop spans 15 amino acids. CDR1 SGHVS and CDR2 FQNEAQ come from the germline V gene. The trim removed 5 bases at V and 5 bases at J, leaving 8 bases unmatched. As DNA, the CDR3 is TGTGCCAGCAGCCCCCGGCCGGGGGGAACCGGGGAGCTGTTTTAT. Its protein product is CASSPRPGGTGELFY.

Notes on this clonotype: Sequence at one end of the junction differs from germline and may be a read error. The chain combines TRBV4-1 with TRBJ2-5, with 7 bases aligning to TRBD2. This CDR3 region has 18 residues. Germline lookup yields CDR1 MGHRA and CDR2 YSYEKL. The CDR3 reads CASSSSGGSASGQETQHF. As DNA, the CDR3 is TGCGCCAGCAGCTCTTCAGGAGGCTCCGCTAGCGGCCAAGAGACCCAGCACTTC.

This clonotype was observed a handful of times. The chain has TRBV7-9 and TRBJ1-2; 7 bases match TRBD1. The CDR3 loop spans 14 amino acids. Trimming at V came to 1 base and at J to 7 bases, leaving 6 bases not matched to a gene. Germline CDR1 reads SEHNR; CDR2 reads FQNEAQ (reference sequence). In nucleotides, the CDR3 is TGTGCCAGCAGCTTAGATGACAGGGAGTCTGGCTACACCTTC. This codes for CASSLDDRESGYTF.